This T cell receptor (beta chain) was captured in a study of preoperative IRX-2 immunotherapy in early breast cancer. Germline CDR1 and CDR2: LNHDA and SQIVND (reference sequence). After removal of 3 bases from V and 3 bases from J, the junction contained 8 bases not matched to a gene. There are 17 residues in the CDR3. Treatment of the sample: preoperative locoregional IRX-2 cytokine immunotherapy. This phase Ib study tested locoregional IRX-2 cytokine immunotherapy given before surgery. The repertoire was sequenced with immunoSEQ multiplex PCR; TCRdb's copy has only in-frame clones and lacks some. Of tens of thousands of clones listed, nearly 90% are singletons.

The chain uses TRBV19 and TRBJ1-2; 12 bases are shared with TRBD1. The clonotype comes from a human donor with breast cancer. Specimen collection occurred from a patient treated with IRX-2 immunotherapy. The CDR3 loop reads CASSIRDRGRLYYGYTF. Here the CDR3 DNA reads TGTGCCAGTAGTATCCGGGACAGGGGGCGTCTTTACTATGGCTACACCTTC. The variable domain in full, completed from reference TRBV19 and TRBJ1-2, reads DGGITQSPKYLFRKEGQNVTLSCEQNLNHDAMYWYRQDPGQGLRLIYYSQIVNDFQKGDIAEGYSVSREKKESFPLTVTSAQKNPTAFYLCASSIRDRGRLYYGYTFGSGTRLTVV.